A selection of T cell receptor beta chains follows, all from one sample in a study of T-cell reconstitution after alpha-beta-depleted transplantation in children. TCRdb reanalysed the PCR reads using MiXCR and keeps one entry per CDR3 protein. The table records approximately 240,000 distinct CDR3 sequences, about 8.8% of them present only once. The sample in question was PBMCs from the stem cell graft donor, obtained from the stem cell graft. Receptors were obtained from a human donor who donated a stem cell graft to a child with SCID. Both conserved end residues are part of each CDR3. The order of the fields is J gene, CDR3 length, D gene, clone size, V gene, CDR3 DNA, CDR3 protein. D genes are given only for firm matches. The size of a clone is reported for some rows only, either as once, few or many, or as a class for expanded clones.

j_call: TRBJ2-1
cdr3_length: 13
d_call: -
clone_size: many
v_call: TRBV2
cdr3_nt: TGTGCCAGCAGTGGGATCAGGGGATATGAGCAGTTCTTC
cdr3_aa: CASSGIRGYEQFF

j_call: TRBJ2-5
cdr3_length: 15
d_call: -
clone_size: many
v_call: TRBV7-8
cdr3_nt: TGTGCCAGCAGCTTATCCCCCCGGGATCAGGAGACCCAGTACTTC
cdr3_aa: CASSLSPRDQETQYF

j_call: TRBJ1-1
cdr3_length: 16
d_call: TRBD1
clone_size: many
v_call: TRBV5-1
cdr3_nt: TGCGCCAGCAGCTTGGAGGGACAGGGGTGGGGTTCTGAAGCTTTCTTT
cdr3_aa: CASSLEGQGWGSEAFF

j_call: TRBJ2-3
cdr3_length: 15
d_call: TRBD1
clone_size: -
v_call: TRBV12-3/TRBV12-4
cdr3_nt: TGTGCCAGCAATATCGGACAGGGGAGCACAGATACGCAGTATTTT
cdr3_aa: CASNIGQGSTDTQYF

j_call: TRBJ2-1
cdr3_length: 15
d_call: TRBD2
clone_size: -
v_call: TRBV7-3
cdr3_nt: TGTGCCAGCAGCCTTAGCGGGGGGGAATACAATGAGCAGTTCTTC
cdr3_aa: CASSLSGGEYNEQFF

j_call: TRBJ1-1
cdr3_length: 14
d_call: -
clone_size: -
v_call: TRBV7-3
cdr3_nt: TGTGCCAGCAGCTTAGACGGTCCCAGACTTGCCCCTTTCTTT
cdr3_aa: CASSLDGPRLAPFF

j_call: TRBJ2-1
cdr3_length: 17
d_call: TRBD2
clone_size: many
v_call: TRBV12-3/TRBV12-4
cdr3_nt: TGTGCCAGCAGTACCGGGACTAGCGGGGGAATCTACAATGAGCAGTTCTTC
cdr3_aa: CASSTGTSGGIYNEQFF

j_call: TRBJ2-7
cdr3_length: 16
d_call: TRBD2
clone_size: many
v_call: TRBV9
cdr3_nt: TGTGCCAGCAGCGCACGAGCTAGCGGGGTAGGGTACGAGCAGTACTTC
cdr3_aa: CASSARASGVGYEQYF

j_call: TRBJ2-1
cdr3_length: 15
d_call: -
clone_size: many
v_call: TRBV6-2/TRBV6-3
cdr3_nt: TGTGCCAGCAGTTATCGGGACGGGACCTACAATGAGCAGTTCTTC
cdr3_aa: CASSYRDGTYNEQFF

j_call: TRBJ2-3
cdr3_length: 15
d_call: TRBD2
clone_size: many
v_call: TRBV5-6
cdr3_nt: TGTGCCAGCAATTTCGGGGGGGGGGCCTCAGATACGCAGTATTTT
cdr3_aa: CASNFGGGASDTQYF

j_call: TRBJ2-2
cdr3_length: 15
d_call: -
clone_size: many
v_call: TRBV7-8
cdr3_nt: TGTGCCAGCAGCGAATACAGGGAAAACACCGGGGAGCTGTTTTTT
cdr3_aa: CASSEYRENTGELFF

j_call: TRBJ1-2
cdr3_length: 16
d_call: -
clone_size: many
v_call: TRBV5-1
cdr3_nt: TGCGCCAGCAGCTTGACCTACTTAGGGACTTACTATGGCTACACCTTC
cdr3_aa: CASSLTYLGTYYGYTF

j_call: TRBJ1-1
cdr3_length: 14
d_call: -
clone_size: few
v_call: TRBV4-1
cdr3_nt: TGCGCCAGCAGCCAAGTTTCGGGGAGAATGGAAGCTTTCTTT
cdr3_aa: CASSQVSGRMEAFF

j_call: TRBJ1-1
cdr3_length: 13
d_call: -
clone_size: many
v_call: TRBV7-2
cdr3_nt: TGTGCCAGCAGAAGTCAGGGTGACACTGAAGCTTTCTTT
cdr3_aa: CASRSQGDTEAFF

j_call: TRBJ2-2
cdr3_length: 14
d_call: -
clone_size: many
v_call: TRBV27
cdr3_nt: TGTGCCAGCAGTCCAGGTGCGTCCACCGGGGAGCTGTTTTTT
cdr3_aa: CASSPGASTGELFF

j_call: TRBJ1-5
cdr3_length: 16
d_call: -
clone_size: -
v_call: TRBV6-1
cdr3_nt: TGTGCCAGCAGTGATCGGGCGGAATATAGCAATCAGCCCCAGCTTTTT
cdr3_aa: CASSDRAEYSNQPQLF

j_call: TRBJ2-3
cdr3_length: 14
d_call: -
clone_size: many
v_call: TRBV9
cdr3_nt: TGTGCCAGCAGCCCTCGGGGTTCAATAGATACGCAGTATTTT
cdr3_aa: CASSPRGSIDTQYF

j_call: TRBJ1-2
cdr3_length: 17
d_call: TRBD1
clone_size: many
v_call: TRBV7-8
cdr3_nt: TGTGCCAGCAGCTCCACTTCCAGGGGGCATTCTCTATATGGCTACACCTTC
cdr3_aa: CASSSTSRGHSLYGYTF